These 16 T cell receptor beta chains share one sample of origin, sequenced in a study of T cell changes during pregnancy in multiple sclerosis. Measured with immunoSEQ multiplex PCR; TCRdb has only the in-frame clones, and not every one. The top ten hold approximately 0.5% of the sample, which has 50,000 or so clones, around 92% seen once. The sequencing here drew on CD4+ T cells from peripheral blood mononuclear cells, taken after pregnancy. Receptors were obtained from a female donor with multiple sclerosis, enrolled in a pregnancy study.

The genes are TRBV27 and TRBJ2-3; 7 bases line up with TRBD1. Per the germline V gene, CDR1 is MNHEY and CDR2 is SMNVEV (reference sequence). The CDR3 has 15 amino acids. Trimming cost V 0 bases and J 14 bases; bases outside gene matches: 14. CDR3 coding DNA: TGTGCCAGCAGTTTATCGCGGACAGGAAATCCGAAGGTGTATTTT. It translates to CASSLSRTGNPKVYF.

The chain combines TRBV14 with TRBJ1-1, with unresolved D. The CDR3 loop spans 14 amino acids. Germline-derived CDR1 and CDR2 are SGHDN and FVKESK. V shed 1 base and J shed 4 bases, with 10 bases lying between them. The CDR3 loop reads CASSQGMLGTEAFF. CDR3 DNA sequence: TGTGCCAGCAGCCAAGGAATGCTAGGCACTGAAGCTTTCTTT.

This chain uses TRBV28 with TRBJ2-7; 13 bases line up with TRBD2. With V trimmed by 2 bases and J by 7 bases, 11 bases remained unmatched. The V gene's germline CDR1 is MDHEN and CDR2 SYDVKM. The CDR3 consists of 17 residues. The CDR3 here is CASSLVPTSGRVREQYF. Here the CDR3 DNA reads TGTGCCAGCAGTTTAGTCCCTACTAGCGGGAGGGTACGAGAGCAGTACTTC. The full variable domain, rest sourced from reference TRBV28 and TRBJ2-7, is DVKVTQSSRYLVKRTGEKVFLECVQDMDHENMFWYRQDPGLGLRLIYFSYDVKMKEKGDIPEGYSVSREKKERFSLILESASTNQTSMYLCASSLVPTSGRVREQYFGPGTRLTVT.

The genes are TRBV11-2 and TRBJ2-5, with D possibly being TRBD2 (6 bases). The CDR3 runs 13 residues. V was trimmed by 8 bases and J by 2 bases, leaving 12 bases between them. Germline-derived CDR1 and CDR2 are SGHAT and FQNNGV. In DNA form, the CDR3 reads TGTGCCAGCTGCAGTAGCGGACAAGAGACCCAGTACTTC. Protein product: CASCSSGQETQYF. The variable domain in full, completed from reference TRBV11-2 and TRBJ2-5, reads EAGVAQSPRYKIIEKRQSVAFWCNPISGHATLYWYQQILGQGPKLLIQFQNNGVVDDSQLPKDRFSAERLKGVDSTLKIQPAKLEDSAVYLCASCSSGQETQYFGPGTRLLVL.

CDR3: CASSLGSLGGVYNEQFF. CDR3 nucleotide sequence: TGTGCCAGCAGCTTAGGGTCGTTAGGGGGAGTCTACAATGAGCAGTTCTTC. The V and J genes are TRBV11-3 and TRBJ2-1; D perhaps matches TRBD1 (6 bases). The CDR3 runs 17 residues. Germline assignment: CDR1 SGHNT and CDR2 YENEEA. V was cut by 1 base and J by 3 bases, with 16 bases left in between.

This chain connects TRBV9 to TRBJ1-4; D may be TRBD1 (5 bases). Germline V gene sequence: CDR1 SGDLS, CDR2 YYNGEE. V lost 3 bases to trimming and J lost 7 bases, with 16 bases between them. The CDR3 sequence is 15 residues long. CDR3 residues: CASSEGSYDSEKLFF. In DNA form, the CDR3 reads TGTGCCAGCAGCGAGGGATCGTACGACAGTGAAAAACTGTTTTTT.

This clone was observed a few times. The CDR3 is CASSQRPGGSGDEQFF. DNA for the CDR3: TGCGCCAGCAGCCAACGACCTGGTGGGAGTGGGGATGAGCAGTTCTTC. The chain uses TRBV4-3 and TRBJ2-1, with D perhaps TRBD2 (5 bases). Germline V CDR1 and CDR2: LGHNA, YSLEER. Trimming left V 2 bases short and J 8 bases short, with 19 bases between. The length of the CDR3 is 16 residues.

The chain recombines TRBV5-1 with TRBJ2-2, with 13 nucleotides matching TRBD2. CDR3 length equals 17 residues. V lost 3 bases to trimming and J lost 8 bases; unmatched junction nucleotides: 10. Germline assignment: CDR1 SGHRS and CDR2 YFSETQ. The DNA of the CDR3 is TGCGCCAGCAGCTGGACTAGCGGGAGCCCGACAGGAGGGGAGCTGTTTTTT. Protein product: CASSWTSGSPTGGELFF.

The V and J genes are TRBV18 and TRBJ2-5, with 8 bases that match TRBD1. The CDR3 is made up of 13 amino acids. The junction had 2 bases not matched to a gene; V was cut back by 4 bases and J by 4 bases. CDR1 and CDR2 from the germline V gene are KGHSH and LQKENI. The CDR3 sequence: CASSLQGGETQYF. CDR3 sequence (DNA): TGTGCCAGCTCACTACAGGGGGGAGAGACCCAGTACTTC.

The chain is built from TRBV6-5 and TRBJ1-1; TRBD1 is a possible D gene (6 bases). Per the germline V gene, CDR1 is MNHEY and CDR2 is SVGAGI. There are 15 residues in the CDR3. Between the trimmed V and J ends, which lost 7 bases and 5 bases, there was a span of 20 bases. The DNA of the CDR3 is TGTGCCAGCACGTACTATACAGGGATAAGGACTGAAGCTTTCTTT. Its translation: CASTYYTGIRTEAFF.

The chain combines TRBV6-5 with TRBJ2-6; D not certain. The CDR3 consists of 16 residues. The germline gives CDR1 MNHEY, CDR2 SVGAGI. Trimming stripped 2 bases from V and 0 bases from J, with 8 bases between. The CDR3 here is CASSYGRGSGANVLTF. The CDR3 bases are TGTGCCAGCAGTTACGGAAGAGGCTCTGGGGCCAACGTCCTGACTTTC.

The chain combines TRBV5-8 with TRBJ1-5; 7 nucleotides agree with TRBD1. The CDR3 loop spans 14 amino acids. J was trimmed by 4 bases and V by 6 bases; bases with no gene match: 7. CDR1 and CDR2 (germline): SGHTS, YDEGEE. CDR3 sequence reads: CASTLGTANQPQHF. In nucleotides, the CDR3 is TGTGCCAGCACCTTAGGGACAGCAAATCAGCCCCAGCATTTT.

This chain uses TRBV9 with TRBJ1-3, with 7 bases identical to TRBD1. Germline V gives CDR1 SGDLS, CDR2 YYNGEE. This CDR3 is built from 17 residues. V was pared by 0 bases and J by 1 base, with 7 bases of the junction left unmatched. The DNA for the CDR3 is TGTGCCAGCAGCGTAGTAGAGGGGGCGAAGTCTGGAAACACCATATATTTT. Amino acids: CASSVVEGAKSGNTIYF.

The chain joins TRBV4-1 to TRBJ1-1; D is unclear. CDR1 and CDR2 (germline): MGHRA, YSYEKL. This CDR3 has 16 amino acids. Trimming took off 1 base at V and 0 bases at J, with 12 bases between the two ends. The CDR3 spells CASSQVFSRLNTEAFF. CDR3 DNA: TGCGCCAGCAGCCAAGTTTTTAGCAGATTGAACACTGAAGCTTTCTTT.

V and J are TRBV6-5 and TRBJ2-1; 9 bases match TRBD1. Germline V lookup: CDR1 MNHEY, CDR2 SVGAGI. The CDR3 runs 14 residues. Trimming cost V 6 bases and J 7 bases; bases outside gene matches: 7. The CDR3 DNA reads TGTGCCAGCAGCAAGACAGGGGGTCATAATGAGCAGTTCTTC. Its protein is CASSKTGGHNEQFF.

V is TRBV19 and J is TRBJ1-1, with 9 nucleotides matching TRBD1. The CDR3 consists of 15 residues. CDR1 is LNHDA and CDR2 is SQIVND in the germline V gene (reference sequence). V shed 1 base, J shed 6 bases, and the junction held 6 bases outside the gene matches. The CDR3 region is CASSIGTRQGAEAFF. In DNA form, the CDR3 reads TGTGCCAGTAGTATAGGAACCAGACAGGGGGCTGAAGCTTTCTTT.